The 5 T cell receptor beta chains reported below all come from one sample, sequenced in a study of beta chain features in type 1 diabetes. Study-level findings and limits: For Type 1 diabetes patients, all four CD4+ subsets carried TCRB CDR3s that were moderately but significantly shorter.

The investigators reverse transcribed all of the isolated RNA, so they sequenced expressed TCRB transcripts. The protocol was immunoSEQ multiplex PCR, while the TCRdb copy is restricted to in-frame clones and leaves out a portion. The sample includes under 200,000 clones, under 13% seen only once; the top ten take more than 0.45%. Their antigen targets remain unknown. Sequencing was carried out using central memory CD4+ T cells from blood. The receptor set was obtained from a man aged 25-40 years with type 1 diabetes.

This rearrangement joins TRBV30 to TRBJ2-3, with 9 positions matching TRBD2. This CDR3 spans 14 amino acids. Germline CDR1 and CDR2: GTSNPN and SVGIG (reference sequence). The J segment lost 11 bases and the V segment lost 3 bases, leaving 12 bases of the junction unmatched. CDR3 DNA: TGTGCCTGGAGCGAAGCGGGAGGAGGGAGGATGCAGTATTTT. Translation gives CAWSEAGGGRMQYF.

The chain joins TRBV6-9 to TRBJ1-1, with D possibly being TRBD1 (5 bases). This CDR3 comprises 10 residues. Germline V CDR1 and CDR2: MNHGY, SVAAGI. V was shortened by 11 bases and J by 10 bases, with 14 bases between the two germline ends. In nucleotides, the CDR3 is TGTGCCTTCGTGGGGCACGGAGCTTTCTTT. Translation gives CAFVGHGAFF.

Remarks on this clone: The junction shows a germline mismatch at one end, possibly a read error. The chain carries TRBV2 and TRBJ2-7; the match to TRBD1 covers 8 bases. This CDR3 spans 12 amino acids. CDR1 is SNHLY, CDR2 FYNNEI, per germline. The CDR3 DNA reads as TGTGCCAGCAGGACCTCTAGGGACAGGATGCATTTC. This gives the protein CASRTSRDRMHF.

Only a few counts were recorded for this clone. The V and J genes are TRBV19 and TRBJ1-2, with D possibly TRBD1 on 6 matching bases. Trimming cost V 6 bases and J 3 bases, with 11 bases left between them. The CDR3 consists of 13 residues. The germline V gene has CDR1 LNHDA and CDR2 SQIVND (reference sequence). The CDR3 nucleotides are TGTGCCAGTAGAATGGACAGCCACTATGGCTACACCTTC. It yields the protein CASRMDSHYGYTF.

CDR3 nucleotide sequence: TGTGCCAGCAGTCTGGGACAGGGAAGGACTGAAGCTTTCTTT. Translated, it gives CASSLGQGRTEAFF. The V gene is TRBV28, the J gene TRBJ1-1; 9 bases are a match to TRBD1. V gave up 5 bases and J gave up 5 bases; unmatched junction bases: 6. CDR3 length equals 14 residues. The germline CDR1 and CDR2 sequences are MDHEN and SYDVKM. The whole variable domain, filled in from reference TRBV28 and TRBJ1-1, reads DVKVTQSSRYLVKRTGEKVFLECVQDMDHENMFWYRQDPGLGLRLIYFSYDVKMKEKGDIPEGYSVSREKKERFSLILESASTNQTSMYLCASSLGQGRTEAFFGQGTRLTVV.